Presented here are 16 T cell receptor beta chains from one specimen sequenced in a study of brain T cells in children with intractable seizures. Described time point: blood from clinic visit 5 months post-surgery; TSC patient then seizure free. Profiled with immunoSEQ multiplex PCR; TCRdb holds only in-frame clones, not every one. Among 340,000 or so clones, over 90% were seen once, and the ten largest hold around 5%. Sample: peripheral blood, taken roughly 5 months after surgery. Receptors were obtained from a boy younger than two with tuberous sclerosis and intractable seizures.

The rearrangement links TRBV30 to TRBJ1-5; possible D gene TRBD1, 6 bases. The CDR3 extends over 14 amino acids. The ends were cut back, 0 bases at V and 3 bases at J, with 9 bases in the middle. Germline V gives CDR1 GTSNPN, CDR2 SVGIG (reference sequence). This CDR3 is CAWSVQGDNQPQHF. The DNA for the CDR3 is TGTGCCTGGAGTGTACAGGGCGACAATCAGCCCCAGCATTTT.

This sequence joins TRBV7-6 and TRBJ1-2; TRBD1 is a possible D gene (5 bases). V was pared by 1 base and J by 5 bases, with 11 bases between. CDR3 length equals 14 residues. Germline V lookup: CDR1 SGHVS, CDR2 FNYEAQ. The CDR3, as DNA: TGTGCCAGCAGCTTAGTCCAGGGCTGGTATGGCTACACCTTC. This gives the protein CASSLVQGWYGYTF.

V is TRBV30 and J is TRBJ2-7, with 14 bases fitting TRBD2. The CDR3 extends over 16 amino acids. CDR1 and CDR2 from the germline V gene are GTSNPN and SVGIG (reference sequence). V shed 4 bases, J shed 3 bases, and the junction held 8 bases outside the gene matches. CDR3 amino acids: CAWKGLAGDNYYEQYF. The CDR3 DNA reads TGTGCCTGGAAGGGACTAGCGGGGGACAACTACTACGAGCAGTACTTC.

The CDR3: CASSGDYSYNEQFF. CDR3 nucleotides: TGTGCCAGCAGCGGAGACTACTCCTACAATGAGCAGTTCTTC. The chain combines TRBV7-2 with TRBJ2-1, with D possibly TRBD2 on 5 matching bases. The germline CDR1 and CDR2 sequences are SGHTA and FQGNSA. Trimming shortened V by 5 bases and J by 0 bases, and 8 bases separated the two germline ends. The CDR3 has 14 amino acids.

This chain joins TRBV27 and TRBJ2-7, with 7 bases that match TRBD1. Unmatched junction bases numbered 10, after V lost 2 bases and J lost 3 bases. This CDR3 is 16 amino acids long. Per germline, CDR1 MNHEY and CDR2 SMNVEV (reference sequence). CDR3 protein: CASSLDGPAGGYEQYF. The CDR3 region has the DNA TGTGCCAGCAGTTTAGACGGCCCCGCAGGGGGCTACGAGCAGTACTTC.

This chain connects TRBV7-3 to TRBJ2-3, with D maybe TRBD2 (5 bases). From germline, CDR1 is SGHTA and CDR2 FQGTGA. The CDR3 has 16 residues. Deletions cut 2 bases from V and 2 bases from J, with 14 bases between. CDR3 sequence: CASSLSSGEFTDTQYF. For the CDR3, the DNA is TGTGCCAGCAGCTTATCTAGTGGGGAGTTCACAGATACGCAGTATTTT.

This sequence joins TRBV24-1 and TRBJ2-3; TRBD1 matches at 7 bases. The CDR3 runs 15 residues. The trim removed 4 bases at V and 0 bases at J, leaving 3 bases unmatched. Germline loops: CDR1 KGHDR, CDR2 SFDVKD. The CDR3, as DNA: TGTGCCACCAGTGAACCGGGACAGAGCACAGATACGCAGTATTTT. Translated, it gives CATSEPGQSTDTQYF.

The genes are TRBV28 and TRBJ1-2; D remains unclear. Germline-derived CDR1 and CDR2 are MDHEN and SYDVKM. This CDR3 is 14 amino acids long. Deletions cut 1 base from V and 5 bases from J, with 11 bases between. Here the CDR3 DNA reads TGTGCCAGCAGTTTATACTTACCGAGTTATGGCTACACCTTC. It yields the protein CASSLYLPSYGYTF.

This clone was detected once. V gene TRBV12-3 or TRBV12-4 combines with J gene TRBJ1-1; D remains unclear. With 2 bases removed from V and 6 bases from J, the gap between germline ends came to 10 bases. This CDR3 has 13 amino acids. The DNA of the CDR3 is TGTGCCAGCAGTTTATATAAGGACGCTGAAGCTTTCTTT. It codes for CASSLYKDAEAFF.

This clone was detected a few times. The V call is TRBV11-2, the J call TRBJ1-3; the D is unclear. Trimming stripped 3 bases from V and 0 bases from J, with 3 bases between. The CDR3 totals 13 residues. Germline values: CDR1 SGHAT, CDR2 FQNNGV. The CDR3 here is CASSLGSGNTIYF. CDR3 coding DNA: TGTGCCAGCAGCTTGGGCTCTGGAAACACCATATATTTT.

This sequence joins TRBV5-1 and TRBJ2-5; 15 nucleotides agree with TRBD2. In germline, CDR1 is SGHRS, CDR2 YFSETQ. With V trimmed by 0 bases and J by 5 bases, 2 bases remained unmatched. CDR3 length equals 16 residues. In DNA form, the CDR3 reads TGCGCCAGCAGCTTGGGGACTAGCGGGGGGGCGGAGACCCAGTACTTC. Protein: CASSLGTSGGAETQYF.

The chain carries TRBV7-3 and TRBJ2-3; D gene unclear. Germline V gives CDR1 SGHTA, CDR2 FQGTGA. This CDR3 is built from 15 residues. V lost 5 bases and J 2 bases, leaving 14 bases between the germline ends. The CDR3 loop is CASSRAGVLTDTQYF. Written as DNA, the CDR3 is TGTGCCAGCAGCCGCGCCGGAGTCCTCACAGATACGCAGTATTTT.

CDR3 nucleotides: TGTGCCTGGAGGGCAGCCTACTCTGGAAACACCATATATTTT. Amino acid sequence: CAWRAAYSGNTIYF. The chain couples TRBV30 to TRBJ1-3; no clear D gene. The V and J ends lost 3 bases and 0 bases respectively, with 9 bases between them. Germline lookup yields CDR1 GTSNPN and CDR2 SVGIG (reference sequence). This CDR3 contains 14 residues.

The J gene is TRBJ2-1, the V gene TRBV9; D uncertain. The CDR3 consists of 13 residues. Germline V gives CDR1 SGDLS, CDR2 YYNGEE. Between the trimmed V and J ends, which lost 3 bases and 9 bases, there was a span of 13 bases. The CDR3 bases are TGTGCCAGCAGCGGCGAACAAGTCGGTGAGCAGTTCTTC. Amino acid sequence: CASSGEQVGEQFF.

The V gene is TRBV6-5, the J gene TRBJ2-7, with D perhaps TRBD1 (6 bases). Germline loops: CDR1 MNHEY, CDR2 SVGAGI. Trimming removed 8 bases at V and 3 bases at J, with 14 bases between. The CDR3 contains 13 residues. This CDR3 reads CASGPQGFYEQYF. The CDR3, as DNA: TGTGCCAGCGGACCACAGGGATTCTACGAGCAGTACTTC.

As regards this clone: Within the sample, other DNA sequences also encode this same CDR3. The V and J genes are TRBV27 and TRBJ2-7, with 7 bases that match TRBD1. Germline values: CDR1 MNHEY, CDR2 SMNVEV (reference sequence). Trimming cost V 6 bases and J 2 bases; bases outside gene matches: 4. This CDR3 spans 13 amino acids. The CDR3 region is CASSRTGAYEQYF. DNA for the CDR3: TGTGCCAGCAGCCGAACAGGGGCCTACGAGCAGTACTTC.